This TCR beta chain was captured by sequencing in a study of beta chain features in type 1 diabetes. General study points: The naive, central memory and Treg TCRB repertoires showed an apparent similarity that was greater among patients than among healthy donors. Researchers report that Type 1 diabetes patients had moderately but significantly shorter TCRB CDR3s across all four CD4+ subsets.

This clone was seen only a few times. The antigen is not known. The sample contains more than one DNA sequence encoding this CDR3. Sequenced material consisted of expressed TCRB transcripts (all of the isolated RNA was reverse transcribed). Only in-frame clones appear in the TCRdb table, and some are missing; sequencing was by immunoSEQ multiplex PCR. The sample includes about 150,000 clones, around 8% of them seen just once. There are 15 residues in the CDR3. The V gene's germline CDR1 is SGHTA and CDR2 FQGNSA. V lost 1 base and J 2 bases, leaving 9 bases between the germline ends. Per donor, one heparinised blood draw averaged about 110 mL. By way of CD45RO/CCR7/CD25/CD127/CD95/CD27, the CD4+ regulatory, stem cell-like memory, central memory and naive cells were sorted.

Sequenced sample: central memory CD4+ T cells from blood. The J gene is TRBJ1-5, the V gene TRBV7-2; a possible D gene is TRBD1 (6 bases). The receptor comes from a woman aged 40 to 50 with type 1 diabetes. This CDR3 reads CASSLGGGGNQPQHF. CDR3 bases: TGTGCCAGCAGCTTAGGGGGGGGCGGCAATCAGCCCCAGCATTTT. The full variable domain, completed using reference TRBV7-2 and TRBJ1-5, is GAGVSQSPSNKVTEKGKDVELRCDPISGHTALYWYRQSLGQGLEFLIYFQGNSAPDKSGLPSDRFSAERTGGSVSTLTIQRTQQEDSAVYLCASSLGGGGNQPQHFGDGTRLSIL.